A single TCR beta chain is shown here with its context. Antigen: not known. The CDR3 has 15 amino acids. V was trimmed by 6 bases and J by 2 bases, leaving 14 bases between them. Germline values: CDR1 SEHNR, CDR2 FQNEAQ (reference sequence). The data originate from a study of cytomegalovirus exposure and HLA in healthy donors. Amplification used 60 Vbeta primers and 13 Jbeta primers. Sequencing was performed with immunoSEQ multiplex PCR; in TCRdb, only in-frame clones are kept and a portion is missing. Of tens of thousands of clones listed, around 79% are singletons. General study points: The study reported that TCR beta sequences accurately predicted HLA-A and HLA-B alleles in most subjects. In a later analysis, a missense DCLRE1C variant was linked to TCR beta V- and J-gene trimming. Excluded: some indistinguishable V segments such as TRBV6-2 and TRBV6-3.

The clonotype comes from a woman aged 25 to 45 in good health and CMV-seropositive. V is TRBV7-9 and J is TRBJ2-1, with D possibly matching TRBD2 (6 bases). Sequenced: PBMCs. CDR3 coding DNA: TGTGCCAGCAGTCGGGACTCTCTGGCCTACAATGAGCAGTTCTTC. Protein sequence: CASSRDSLAYNEQFF.